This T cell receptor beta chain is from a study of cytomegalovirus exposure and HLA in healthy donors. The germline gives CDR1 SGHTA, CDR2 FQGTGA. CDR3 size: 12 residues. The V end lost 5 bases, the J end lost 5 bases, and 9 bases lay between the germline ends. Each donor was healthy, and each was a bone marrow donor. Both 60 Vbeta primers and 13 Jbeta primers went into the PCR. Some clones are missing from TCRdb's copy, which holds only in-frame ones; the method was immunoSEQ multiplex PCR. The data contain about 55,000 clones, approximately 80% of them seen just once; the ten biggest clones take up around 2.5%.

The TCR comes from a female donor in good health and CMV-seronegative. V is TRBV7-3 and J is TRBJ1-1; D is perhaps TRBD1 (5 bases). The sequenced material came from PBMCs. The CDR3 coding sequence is TGTGCCAGCAGCCAGCGGGGGACTGAAGCTTTCTTT. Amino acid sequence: CASSQRGTEAFF.